The TCR beta chain under discussion was sequenced for a study of vaccination and CD4 T cells after COVID-19. Study conclusions and caveats: The study found median SARS-CoV-2-reactive clonotypes rising from about 20 to 38, not significantly.

The germline CDR1 and CDR2 sequences are MNHNS and SASEGT. The CDR3 covers 11 residues. V lost 5 bases, J lost 5 bases, and 6 bases lay in between. Treatment reported: roughly 11-day PBMC culture with coronavirus spike peptide pools or control peptides (ViraFEST assay). This clonotype was observed a handful of times. Its specificity is unknown. An Oncomine TCR Beta short-read assay was used to sequence the DNA from cultured CD4+ T cells. Using its own MiXCR run on the PCR reads, TCRdb lists one record per CDR3 protein. The sample includes around 5,300 distinct CDR3 sequences, 30% to 35% seen only once; the top ten take approximately 30%.

This TCR came from a human donor who had recovered from COVID-19. The chain has TRBV6-1 and TRBJ2-5; no reliable D call. The sequenced sample was CD4+ T cells from blood, cultured in vitro, obtained after SARS-CoV-2 vaccination. This chain's CDR3 is CASSIVETQYF. The CDR3 DNA follows: TGTGCCAGCAGTATAGTGGAGACCCAGTACTTC.